The present T cell receptor beta chain was sequenced within a study of T-cell memory formation after mild COVID-19. Turning to the study itself: Largely donor-specific sequence clusters came from a couple of donors.

5'RACE primed from the constant segment yielded TCR alpha and TCR beta cDNA libraries bearing sample barcodes and UMIs. TCRdb used MiXCR to reprocess the 5' RACE reads, holding one entry per CDR3 protein. In the table there are under 200,000 distinct CDR3 sequences, under 14% of which are singletons. This clonotype appeared many times. As yet, its antigen is unknown. The CDR3 loop spans 16 amino acids. The trim removed 5 bases at V and 3 bases at J, leaving 7 bases unmatched. Germline CDR1 reads SGHRS; CDR2 reads YFSETQ. Whole-study findings and limits: Cross-reactive memory seemingly joined, as some responding clones were found in pre-infection memory. Contracting clones localized mainly to CM and EM when CD4+ and mainly to EMRA when CD8+.

This sequence was found in a man in his late teens or twenties who had mild COVID-19 (a few samples of this study predate the infection). Cell type and time point are not known. Sequenced: PBMCs or a T cell subset sorted from them (not recorded which). This rearrangement joins TRBV5-1 to TRBJ2-3; 12 nucleotides line up with TRBD2. The CDR3 protein is CASRPGTSGLTDTQYF. Here the CDR3 DNA reads TGCGCCAGCAGACCAGGGACTAGCGGGTTAACAGATACGCAGTATTTT.